This T cell receptor beta chain stems from a study of graft-versus-host responses after intestinal transplantation. On the study more broadly: Induction using anti-thymocyte globulin, followed by tacrolimus and steroids for approximately three years, was given to all recipients.

General study points: Ileal or blood samples showed some GvH clones first, and such clones were also found in recipient marrow. Within allografts, high graft-versus-host to host-versus-graft clonal ratios were seen among patients with graft-donor T cell macrochimerism.

Some clones are missing from TCRdb's copy, which holds only in-frame ones; the method was immunoSEQ multiplex PCR. There are 95,000 to 110,000 clones in the sample; approximately 93% occur only once, and 0.9% to 1.5% lies in the top ten. The V gene's germline CDR1 is SGDLS and CDR2 YYNGEE. CDR3 length: 17 amino acids. Trimming cost V 3 bases and J 0 bases; bases outside gene matches: 11. On this clone: Its antigen is unidentified.

The sequences come from unstimulated CD8+ T cells sorted from spleen or lymph node cells, collected before intestinal transplant. This rearrangement joins TRBV9 to TRBJ1-1; 7 bases match TRBD1. The source is a human donor who received an intestinal transplant. The CDR3 reads CASSATGDGLMNTEAFF. In DNA, the CDR3 is TGTGCCAGCAGCGCAACAGGGGACGGATTAATGAACACTGAAGCTTTCTTT.